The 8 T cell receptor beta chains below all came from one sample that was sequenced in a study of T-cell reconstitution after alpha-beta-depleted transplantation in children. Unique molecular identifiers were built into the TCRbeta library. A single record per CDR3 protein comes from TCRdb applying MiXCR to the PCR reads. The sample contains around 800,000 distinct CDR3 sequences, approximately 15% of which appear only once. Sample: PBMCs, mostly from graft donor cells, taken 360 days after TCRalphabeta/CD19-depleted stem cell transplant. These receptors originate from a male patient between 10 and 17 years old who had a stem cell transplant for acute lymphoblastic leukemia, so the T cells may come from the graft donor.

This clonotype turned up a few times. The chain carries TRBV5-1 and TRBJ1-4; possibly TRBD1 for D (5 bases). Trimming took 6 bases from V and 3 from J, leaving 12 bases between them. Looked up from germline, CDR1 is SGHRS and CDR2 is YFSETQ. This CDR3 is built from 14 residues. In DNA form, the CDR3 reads TGCGCCAGCACCCCTAGGGGCCCTAATGAAAAACTGTTTTTT. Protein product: CASTPRGPNEKLFF.

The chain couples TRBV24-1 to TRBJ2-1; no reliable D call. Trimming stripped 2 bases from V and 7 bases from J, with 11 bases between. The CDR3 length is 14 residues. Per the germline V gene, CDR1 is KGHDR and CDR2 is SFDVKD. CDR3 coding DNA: TGTGCCACCAGTGATTCGGCAGGTCAAAATGAGCAGTTCTTC. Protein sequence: CATSDSAGQNEQFF.

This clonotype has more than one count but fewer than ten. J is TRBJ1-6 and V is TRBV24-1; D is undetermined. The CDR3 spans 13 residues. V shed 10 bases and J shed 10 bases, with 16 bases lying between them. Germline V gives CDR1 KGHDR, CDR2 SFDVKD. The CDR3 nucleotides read TGTGCCACGCCGACACTACCTGGCTCACCCCTCCACTTT. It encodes CATPTLPGSPLHF.

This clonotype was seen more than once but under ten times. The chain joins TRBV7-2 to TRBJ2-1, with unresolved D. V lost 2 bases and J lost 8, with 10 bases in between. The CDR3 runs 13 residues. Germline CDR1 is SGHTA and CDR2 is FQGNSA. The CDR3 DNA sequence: TGTGCCAGCAGCTTATCCCCCACCCATGAGCAGTTCTTC. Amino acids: CASSLSPTHEQFF.

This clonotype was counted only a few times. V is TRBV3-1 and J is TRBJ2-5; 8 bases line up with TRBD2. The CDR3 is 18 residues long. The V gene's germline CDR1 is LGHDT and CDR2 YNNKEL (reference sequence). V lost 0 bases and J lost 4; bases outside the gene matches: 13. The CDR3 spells CASSQDTTSGRVRETQYF. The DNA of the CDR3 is TGTGCCAGCAGCCAAGATACAACTAGCGGACGAGTTAGAGAGACCCAGTACTTC.

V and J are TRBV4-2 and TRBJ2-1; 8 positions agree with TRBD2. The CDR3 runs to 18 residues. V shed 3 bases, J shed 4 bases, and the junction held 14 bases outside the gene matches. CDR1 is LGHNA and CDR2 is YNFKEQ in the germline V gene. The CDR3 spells CASSHLVSGSRGYNEQFF. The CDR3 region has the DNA TGTGCCAGCAGCCATCTCGTAAGCGGGAGTCGGGGATACAATGAGCAGTTCTTC.

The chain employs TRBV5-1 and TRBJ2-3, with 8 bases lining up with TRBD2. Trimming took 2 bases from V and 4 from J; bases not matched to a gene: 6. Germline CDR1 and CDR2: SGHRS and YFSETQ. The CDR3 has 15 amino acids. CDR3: CASSFGTSNADTQYF. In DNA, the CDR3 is TGCGCCAGCAGCTTCGGGACTAGTAACGCAGATACGCAGTATTTT.

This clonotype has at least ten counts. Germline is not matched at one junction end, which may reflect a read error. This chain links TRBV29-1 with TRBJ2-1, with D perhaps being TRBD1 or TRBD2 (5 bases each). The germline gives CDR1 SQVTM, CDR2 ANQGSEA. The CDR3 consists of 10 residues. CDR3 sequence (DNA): TGCAGCGTTGAAGGCGGCAGGGAGATCTTC. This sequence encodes CSVEGGREIF.